The next 29 T cell receptor beta chains were all read from a single sample in a study of control samples from healthy donors and cancer patients. Sequencing used immunoSEQ multiplex PCR; TCRdb keeps in-frame clones, though not all of them. The data contain more than 95,000 clones, approximately 90% of them seen just once; the ten biggest clones take up around 1.1%. Material for sequencing was PBMCs. Receptors originate from a woman aged 50 to 65 with colorectal cancer.

Concerning this clone: Additional DNA sequences in this sample encode the identical CDR3. This chain uses TRBV10-3 with TRBJ2-3; D could derive from TRBD1 or TRBD2 (5 bases each). CDR3 size: 14 residues. Between the trimmed V and J ends, which lost 4 bases and 4 bases, there was a span of 12 bases. The germline CDR1 and CDR2 sequences are ENHRY and SYGVKD. The CDR3 DNA reads as TGTGCCATCAGTGGGGACCAGAACCCAGATACGCAGTATTTT. Protein: CAISGDQNPDTQYF.

The rearrangement links TRBV19 to TRBJ1-2; the match to TRBD1 covers 9 bases. Germline trimming cut 5 bases from V and 5 bases from J; bases unmatched to any gene: 9. This CDR3 spans 15 amino acids. Germline-derived CDR1 and CDR2 are LNHDA and SQIVND (reference sequence). The CDR3 DNA reads as TGTGCCAGTAGTGCGGCCGGGACAGGGTATTATGGCTACACCTTC. Protein: CASSAAGTGYYGYTF.

The rearrangement uses TRBV6-2 or TRBV6-3 and TRBJ2-2, with 9 bases identical to TRBD2. Germline CDR1 reads MNHEY; CDR2 reads SVGEGT. The CDR3 runs to 16 residues. With 5 bases clipped from V and 7 bases from J, the junction kept 11 bases outside the gene matches. The CDR3 reads CASSGAALAGYGELFF. The CDR3 DNA reads TGTGCCAGCAGTGGAGCGGCACTAGCGGGCTACGGGGAGCTGTTTTTT.

This clone occurred once. The chain joins TRBV7-8 to TRBJ1-2; perhaps TRBD1 as D (6 bases). Germline values: CDR1 SGHVS, CDR2 FQNEAQ. The CDR3 consists of 15 residues. The germline V and J ends were trimmed by 6 bases and 8 bases, with 22 bases remaining between them. CDR3 bases: TGTGCCAGCAGTAAGGAGGGGGAGTTCGTTAAGGGCTACACCTTC. The encoded protein is CASSKEGEFVKGYTF.

J is TRBJ1-2 and V is TRBV21-1; TRBD1, as called in the table, went unchecked against the DNA. TRBV21-1 is noted as a pseudogene. This CDR3 has 17 residues. As DNA, the CDR3 is TGTGCCAGCAGTAACGTCCGGGACACGTCCGCTAACTATGGCTACACCTTC. Protein product: CASSNVRDTSANYGYTF.

Comment on this clone: Sequence at one end of the junction differs from germline and may be a read error. The chain links TRBV11-2 to TRBJ1-5, with D unresolved. This CDR3 has 14 amino acids. Germline values: CDR1 SGHAT, CDR2 FQNNGV. CDR3 DNA: TGTGCCAGCAGCTTAGCGGCCGGCAACCAGCCCCAGCATTTT. Protein product: CASSLAAGNQPQHF.

The V call is TRBV7-9, the J call TRBJ1-1, with a possible D match to TRBD1 (5 bases). CDR3 length equals 13 residues. Trimming cost V 5 bases and J 8 bases, with 15 bases left between them. Germline values: CDR1 SEHNR, CDR2 FQNEAQ (reference sequence). DNA of the CDR3: TGTGCCAGCAGCCGGGTGGGGGACGGAGAAGCTTTCTTT. This translates into CASSRVGDGEAFF.

The chain recombines TRBV6-5 with TRBJ2-7; TRBD1 agrees at 12 bases. The V gene end was trimmed by 8 bases and the J gene end by 4 bases; junction bases not matched to a gene: 6. The germline gives CDR1 MNHEY, CDR2 SVGAGI. The CDR3 is 14 amino acids. The CDR3 reads CASHRDRGLYEQYF. The CDR3 coding sequence is TGTGCCAGCCACCGGGACAGGGGGCTTTACGAGCAGTACTTC.

The chain carries TRBV9 and TRBJ1-3, with no clear D. This CDR3 is 13 amino acids long. The V and J ends lost 8 bases and 0 bases respectively, with 9 bases between them. The V gene's germline CDR1 is SGDLS and CDR2 YYNGEE. The CDR3 DNA follows: TGTGCCAGTGGGAGGGACTCTGGAAACACCATATATTTT. Protein sequence: CASGRDSGNTIYF.

The chain employs TRBV19 and TRBJ1-2; the D gene is possibly TRBD1 (5 bases). Germline V gene sequence: CDR1 LNHDA, CDR2 SQIVND (reference sequence). V shed 1 base and J shed 4 bases, with 19 bases lying between them. This CDR3 spans 17 amino acids. The CDR3, as DNA: TGTGCCAGTAGTATAGTCGGGTCATCGGACGGGACCTATGGCTACACCTTC. It yields the protein CASSIVGSSDGTYGYTF.

The chain joins TRBV10-3 to TRBJ2-3; 8 bases map to TRBD1. The CDR3 is 16 amino acids. With 8 bases clipped from V and 2 bases from J, the junction kept 12 bases outside the gene matches. Germline V gives CDR1 ENHRY, CDR2 SYGVKD. CDR3 loop: CAIRVGTGGDTDTQYF. In DNA form, the CDR3 reads TGTGCCATCCGGGTCGGGACAGGTGGGGACACAGATACGCAGTATTTT.

This clone was recorded a few times. The V gene is TRBV5-1, the J gene TRBJ1-2; 7 bases align to TRBD1. V gave up 4 bases and J gave up 1 base; unmatched junction bases: 10. In germline, CDR1 is SGHRS, CDR2 YFSETQ. This CDR3 has 16 amino acids. Here the CDR3 DNA reads TGCGCCAGCAGCGGGGGACAGAATAGGATTAACTATGGCTACACCTTC. Translating it yields CASSGGQNRINYGYTF. Full variable domain (missing parts from reference TRBV5-1 and TRBJ1-2): KAGVTQTPRYLIKTRGQQVTLSCSPISGHRSVSWYQQTPGQGLQFLFEYFSETQRNKGNFPGRFSGRQFSNSRSEMNVSTLELGDSALYLCASSGGQNRINYGYTFGSGTRLTVV.

With regard to this clone: Other DNA sequences in this specimen translate into the identical CDR3. This chain connects TRBV6-5 to TRBJ1-4; a possible D gene is TRBD1 (5 bases). CDR1 and CDR2 (germline): MNHEY, SVGAGI. V was clipped by 8 bases and J by 6 bases, with 13 bases between them. CDR3 length: 13 amino acids. CDR3 amino acids: CASGPTGDEKLFF. The CDR3 nucleotides read TGTGCCAGCGGACCTACGGGGGATGAAAAACTGTTTTTT.

The chain joins TRBV6-6 to TRBJ1-2; no definite D call. Trimming took 4 bases from V and 1 from J, leaving 7 bases between them. There are 13 residues in the CDR3. Looked up from germline, CDR1 is MNHNY and CDR2 is SVGAGI (reference sequence). The CDR3 loop reads CASSLSVNYGYTF. The CDR3 bases are TGTGCCAGCAGTTTGTCAGTTAACTATGGCTACACCTTC.

The chain links TRBV29-1 to TRBJ2-6; perhaps TRBD2 as D (5 bases). Trimming shortened V by 0 bases and J by 4 bases, and 19 bases separated the two germline ends. The CDR3 extends over 18 amino acids. CDR1 SQVTM and CDR2 ANQGSEA come from the germline V gene. The CDR3 sequence is CSVEDPGTWRRGANVLTF. CDR3 in DNA: TGCAGCGTTGAAGATCCGGGAACTTGGCGGCGAGGGGCCAACGTCCTGACTTTC.

The chain uses TRBV25-1 and TRBJ2-5; D could derive from TRBD1 or TRBD2 (7 bases each). V lost 6 bases to trimming and J lost 9 bases, with 11 bases between them. CDR1 and CDR2 from the germline V gene are MGHDK and SYGVNS. The CDR3 has 11 amino acids. CDR3 protein: CASRSGGAQYF. The CDR3 DNA reads TGTGCCAGCAGGTCAGGGGGGGCCCAGTACTTC.

The V call is TRBV10-1, the J call TRBJ1-1; 7 bases map to TRBD1. The CDR3 loop spans 14 amino acids. Germline values: CDR1 WNHNN, CDR2 SYGVQD (reference sequence). J was trimmed by 4 bases and V by 6 bases; bases with no gene match: 8. In DNA, the CDR3 is TGCGCCAGCAGCCGCACCGACAGGGCCACTGAAGCTTTCTTT. This gives the protein CASSRTDRATEAFF.

The chain combines TRBV18 with TRBJ1-5; weak D call: TRBD1 (5 bases). From germline, CDR1 is KGHSH and CDR2 LQKENI. Trimming removed 2 bases at V and 3 bases at J, with 14 bases between. This CDR3 contains 16 residues. The CDR3 coding sequence is TGTGCCAGCTCACCAGCCGGGATGGGGGTCAATCAGCCCCAGCATTTT. Translating gives CASSPAGMGVNQPQHF. Looking up the rest from reference TRBV18 and TRBJ1-5 gives the full variable domain: NAGVMQNPRHLVRRRGQEARLRCSPMKGHSHVYWYRQLPEEGLKFMVYLQKENIIDESGMPKERFSAEFPKEGPSILRIQQVVRGDSAAYFCASSPAGMGVNQPQHFGDGTRLSIL.

The rearrangement links TRBV2 to TRBJ2-6, with D possibly TRBD1 on 6 matching bases. There are 16 residues in the CDR3. In germline, CDR1 is SNHLY, CDR2 FYNNEI. V was pared by 4 bases and J by 0 bases, with 10 bases between. The CDR3 region is CASSGQENSGANVLTF. Written as DNA, the CDR3 is TGTGCCAGCAGTGGACAGGAAAACTCTGGGGCCAACGTCCTGACTTTC.

Notes on this clone: Relative to the germline gene, one junction end is altered; a read error may explain this. The V call is TRBV2, the J call TRBJ2-3, with D perhaps TRBD1 (6 bases). Germline loops: CDR1 SNHLY, CDR2 FYNNEI. This CDR3 spans 12 amino acids. CDR3 protein: CASREDRDTQYF. Here the CDR3 DNA reads TGTGCCAGCAGGGAAGACAGGGATACGCAGTATTTT. Based on the CDR3 plus reference TRBV2 and TRBJ2-3, the full variable domain is EPEVTQTPSHQVTQMGQEVILRCVPISNHLYFYWYRQILGQKVEFLVSFYNNEISEKSEIFDDQFSVERPDGSNFTLKIRSTKLEDSAMYFCASREDRDTQYFGPGTRLTVL.

Details on this clone: Compared with germline, one end of the junction differs, possibly owing to a read error. The chain combines TRBV15 with TRBJ1-5; TRBD1 is a possible D gene (5 bases). In germline, CDR1 is LNHNV, CDR2 YYDKDF (reference sequence). The CDR3 runs to 17 residues. In DNA, the CDR3 is TGTGCCACCAGTAGAGGATCACGGGGGTTACGCGATCAGCCCCAGCATTTT. Encoded protein: CATSRGSRGLRDQPQHF. Supplemented by reference TRBV15 and TRBJ1-5, the full variable domain reads DAMVIQNPRYQVTQFGKPVTLSCSQTLNHNVMYWYQQKSSQAPKLLFHYYDKDFNNEADTPDNFQSRRPNTSFCFLDIRSPGLGDTAMYLCATSRGSRGLRDQPQHFGDGTRLSIL.

This clone was detected only once. The junction departs from the called germline gene at one end, perhaps through a read error. The chain carries TRBV28 and TRBJ2-7; D not resolved. CDR1 and CDR2 (germline): MDHEN, SYDVKM. The CDR3 spans 13 residues. This chain's CDR3 is CASTTGTRHPAEF. CDR3 bases: TGTGCCAGCACCACGGGCACAAGGCACCCCGCCGAATTC.

The V call is TRBV5-1, the J call TRBJ1-4; TRBD1 aligns across 7 bases. The CDR3 spans 16 residues. Germline-derived CDR1 and CDR2 are SGHRS and YFSETQ. With V trimmed by 4 bases and J by 5 bases, 11 bases remained unmatched. This CDR3 is CASSQAYRGKNEKLFF. CDR3 coding DNA: TGCGCCAGCAGCCAAGCGTACAGGGGCAAAAATGAAAAACTGTTTTTT.

The chain uses TRBV5-6 and TRBJ1-3, with D possibly TRBD1 on 5 matching bases. CDR1 is SGHDT and CDR2 is YYEEEE in the germline V gene. The V end lost 4 bases, the J end lost 0 bases, and 8 bases lay between the germline ends. The CDR3 length is 14 residues. The CDR3 loop is CASSPGPSGNTIYF. The CDR3 DNA reads TGTGCCAGCAGCCCGGGACCCTCTGGAAACACCATATATTTT.

The rearrangement links TRBV29-1 to TRBJ1-1; TRBD1 might be the D (6 bases). This CDR3 region has 13 residues. Trimming pared 7 bases from V and 0 bases from J, leaving 12 bases between. The germline CDR1 and CDR2 sequences are SQVTM and ANQGSEA. The DNA for the CDR3 is TGCAGCGCATGGGGGCGGATGAACACTGAAGCTTTCTTT. It translates to CSAWGRMNTEAFF.

The J gene is TRBJ2-3, the V gene TRBV10-2; D remains unclear. The ends were cut back, 4 bases at V and 2 bases at J, with 13 bases in the middle. Germline lookup yields CDR1 WSHSY and CDR2 SAAADI. The CDR3 is made up of 15 amino acids. As DNA, the CDR3 is TGCGCCAGCAGTGGTATGTGGAAGGACACAGATACGCAGTATTTT. This sequence encodes CASSGMWKDTDTQYF.

The genes are TRBV28 and TRBJ1-1; the D is unclear. Trimming removed 2 bases at V and 0 bases at J, with 10 bases between. Germline V gene data show CDR1 as MDHEN and CDR2 as SYDVKM. This CDR3 spans 15 amino acids. CDR3 coding DNA: TGTGCCAGCAGTTTAGAGGCCCCCGTGAACACTGAAGCTTTCTTT. Protein: CASSLEAPVNTEAFF.

The chain recombines TRBV6-4 with TRBJ2-7, with 9 bases lining up with TRBD1. Per the germline V gene, CDR1 is MRHNA and CDR2 is SNTAGT. The CDR3 extends over 15 amino acids. V shed 5 bases, J shed 2 bases, and the junction held 7 bases outside the gene matches. CDR3 in DNA: TGTGCCAGCAGTTTCCGGGACAGGGACCCCTACGAGCAGTACTTC. Translated: CASSFRDRDPYEQYF.

The rearrangement joins TRBV28 to TRBJ2-7; TRBD2 matches 11 bases. Germline V lookup: CDR1 MDHEN, CDR2 SYDVKM. V was clipped by 2 bases and J by 1 base; unmatched bases: 7. The CDR3 is 17 amino acids. The CDR3 reads CASSLITGLAASYEQYF. The CDR3 bases are TGTGCCAGCAGTTTAATCACGGGACTAGCGGCATCCTACGAGCAGTACTTC.